Detailed here is one T cell receptor (beta chain). The antigen remains unidentified. The J segment lost 0 bases and the V segment lost 1 base, leaving 7 bases of the junction unmatched. The CDR3 is made up of 17 amino acids. Per the germline V gene, CDR1 is GTSNPN and CDR2 is SVGIG (reference sequence). This sample was included in a study of cytomegalovirus exposure and HLA in healthy donors. Findings of the study overall: In a later analysis, parvovirus B19, influenza, CMV and Epstein-Barr virus appeared linked to several top co-occurrence clusters. There were some V segments, including TRBV6-2 and TRBV6-3, excluded as indistinguishable.

The primer mix had 60 Vbeta and 13 Jbeta primers. Sequenced by immunoSEQ multiplex PCR; TCRdb stores in-frame clones only, minus some. The table records fewer than 200,000 clones, around 88% of them present only once. The sample was PBMCs. V is TRBV30 and J is TRBJ1-5; 9 bases match TRBD1. The TCR was taken from a man aged 35-49 years in good health and CMV-seropositive. The CDR3 reads CAWSADRGSYSNQPQHF. The CDR3 nucleotides are TGTGCCTGGAGTGCGGACAGGGGCTCCTATAGCAATCAGCCCCAGCATTTT.